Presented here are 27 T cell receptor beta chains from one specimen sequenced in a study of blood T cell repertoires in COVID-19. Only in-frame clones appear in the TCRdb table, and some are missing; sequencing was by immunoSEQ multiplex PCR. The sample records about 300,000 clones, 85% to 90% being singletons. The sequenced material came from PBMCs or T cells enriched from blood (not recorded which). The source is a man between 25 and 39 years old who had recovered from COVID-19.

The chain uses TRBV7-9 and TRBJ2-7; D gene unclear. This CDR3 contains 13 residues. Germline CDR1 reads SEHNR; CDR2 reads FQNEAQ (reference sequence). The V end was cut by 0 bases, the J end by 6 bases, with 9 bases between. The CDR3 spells CASSLAPAGEQYF. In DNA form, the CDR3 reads TGTGCCAGCAGCTTAGCGCCGGCAGGCGAGCAGTACTTC.

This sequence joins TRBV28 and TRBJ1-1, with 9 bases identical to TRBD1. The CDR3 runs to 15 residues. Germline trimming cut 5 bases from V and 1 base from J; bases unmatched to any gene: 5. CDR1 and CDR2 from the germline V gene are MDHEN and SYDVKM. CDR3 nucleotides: TGTGCCAGCAGTCATGGGACAGGGTGGAACACTGAAGCTTTCTTT. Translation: CASSHGTGWNTEAFF.

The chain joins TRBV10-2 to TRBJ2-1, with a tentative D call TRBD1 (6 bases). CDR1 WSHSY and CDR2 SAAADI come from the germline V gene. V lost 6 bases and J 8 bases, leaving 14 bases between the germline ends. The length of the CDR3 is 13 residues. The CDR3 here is CASSLQGRDEQFF. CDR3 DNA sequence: TGCGCCAGCAGCCTACAGGGCCGCGATGAGCAGTTCTTC.

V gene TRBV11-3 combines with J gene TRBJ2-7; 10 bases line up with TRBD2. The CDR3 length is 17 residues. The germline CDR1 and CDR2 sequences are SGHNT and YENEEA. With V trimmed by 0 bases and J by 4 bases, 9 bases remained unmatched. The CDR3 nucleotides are TGTGCCAGCAGCTTAGATCGGCTAGCGGGAGCTAGGTACGAGCAGTACTTC. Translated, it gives CASSLDRLAGARYEQYF. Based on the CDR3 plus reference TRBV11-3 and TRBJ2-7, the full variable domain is EAGVVQSPRYKIIEKKQPVAFWCNPISGHNTLYWYLQNLGQGPELLIRYENEEAVDDSQLPKDRFSAERLKGVDSTLKIQPAELGDSAVYLCASSLDRLAGARYEQYFGPGTRLTVT.

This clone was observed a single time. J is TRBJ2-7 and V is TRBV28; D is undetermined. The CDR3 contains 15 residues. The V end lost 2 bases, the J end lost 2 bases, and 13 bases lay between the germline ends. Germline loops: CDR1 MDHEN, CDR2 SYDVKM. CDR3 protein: CASSLPVTLTYEQYF. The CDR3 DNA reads TGTGCCAGCAGTTTACCCGTGACTTTAACCTACGAGCAGTACTTC.

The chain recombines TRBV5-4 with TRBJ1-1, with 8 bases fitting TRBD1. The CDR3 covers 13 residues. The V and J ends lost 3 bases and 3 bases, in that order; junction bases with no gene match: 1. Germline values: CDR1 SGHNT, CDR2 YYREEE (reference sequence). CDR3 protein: CASSSQGDTEAFF. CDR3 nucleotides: TGTGCCAGCAGCTCACAGGGGGACACTGAAGCTTTCTTT.

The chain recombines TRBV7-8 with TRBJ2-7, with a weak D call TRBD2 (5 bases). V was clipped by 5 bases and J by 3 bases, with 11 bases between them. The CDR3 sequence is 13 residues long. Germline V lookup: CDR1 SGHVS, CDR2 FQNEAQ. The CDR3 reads CASSAVRGYEQYF. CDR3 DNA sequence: TGTGCCAGCAGCGCGGTCCGGGGCTACGAGCAGTACTTC.

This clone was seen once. For the CDR3, the DNA is TGTGCCAGCAGCTTCGTCCTCCGGGGGGAGCAGTACTTC. Translating it yields CASSFVLRGEQYF. V usage is TRBV11-3 and J usage is TRBJ2-7; a weak D match, TRBD2 (6 bases). Trimming took 3 bases from V and 7 from J, leaving 13 bases between them. Germline CDR1 reads SGHNT; CDR2 reads YENEEA. The CDR3 length is 13 residues.

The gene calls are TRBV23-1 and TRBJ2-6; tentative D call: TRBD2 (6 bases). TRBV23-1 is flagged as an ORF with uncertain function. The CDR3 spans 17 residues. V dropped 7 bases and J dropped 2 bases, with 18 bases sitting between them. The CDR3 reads CASTTTLPGAGANVLTF. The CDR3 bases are TGCGCCAGCACGACAACACTCCCGGGGGCTGGGGCCAACGTCCTGACTTTC.

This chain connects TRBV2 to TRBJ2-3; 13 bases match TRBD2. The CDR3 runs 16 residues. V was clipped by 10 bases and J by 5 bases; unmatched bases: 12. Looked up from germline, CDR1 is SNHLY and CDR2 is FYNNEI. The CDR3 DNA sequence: TGTGCCACCTTAGGACTAGCGGGAGAAGGAAGAGATACGCAGTATTTT. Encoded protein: CATLGLAGEGRDTQYF.

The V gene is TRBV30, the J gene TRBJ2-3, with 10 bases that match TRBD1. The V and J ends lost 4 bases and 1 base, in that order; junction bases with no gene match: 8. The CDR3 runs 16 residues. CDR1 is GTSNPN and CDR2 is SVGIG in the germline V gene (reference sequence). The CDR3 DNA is TGTGCCTGGAAGCACCTCGGGACAGGGGGCACAGATACGCAGTATTTT. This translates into CAWKHLGTGGTDTQYF.

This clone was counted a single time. CDR3: CAWSVSGSYGYTF. CDR3 nucleotides: TGTGCCTGGAGTGTGTCGGGAAGCTATGGCTACACCTTC. The chain is built from TRBV30 and TRBJ1-2, with unresolved D. Trimming took off 0 bases at V and 4 bases at J, with 9 bases between the two ends. CDR3 length: 13 amino acids. Germline V gene data show CDR1 as GTSNPN and CDR2 as SVGIG (reference sequence).

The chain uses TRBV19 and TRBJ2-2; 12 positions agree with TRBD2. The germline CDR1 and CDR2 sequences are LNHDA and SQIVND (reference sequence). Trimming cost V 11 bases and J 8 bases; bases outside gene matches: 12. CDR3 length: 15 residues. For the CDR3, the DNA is TGTGCCTCGGAGCGGCTAGCGGGAGGGTTAGGGGAGCTGTTTTTT. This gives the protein CASERLAGGLGELFF.

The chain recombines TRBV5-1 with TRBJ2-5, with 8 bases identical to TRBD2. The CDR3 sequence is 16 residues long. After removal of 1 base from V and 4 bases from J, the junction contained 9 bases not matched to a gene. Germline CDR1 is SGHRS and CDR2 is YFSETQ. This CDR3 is CASSLTPGLGGETQYF. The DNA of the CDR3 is TGCGCCAGCAGCTTGACCCCGGGACTAGGGGGAGAGACCCAGTACTTC.

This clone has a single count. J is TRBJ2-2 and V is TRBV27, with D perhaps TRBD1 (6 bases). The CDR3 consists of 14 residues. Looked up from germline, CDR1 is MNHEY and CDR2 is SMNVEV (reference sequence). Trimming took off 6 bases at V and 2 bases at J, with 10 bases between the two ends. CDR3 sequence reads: CASRRGSNTGELFF. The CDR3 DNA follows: TGTGCCAGCAGGAGGGGGTCAAACACCGGGGAGCTGTTTTTT.

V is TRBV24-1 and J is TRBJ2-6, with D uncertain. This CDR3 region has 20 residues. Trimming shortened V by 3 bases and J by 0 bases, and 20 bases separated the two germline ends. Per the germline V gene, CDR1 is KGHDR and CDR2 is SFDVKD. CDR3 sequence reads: CATSDRVSRLHLSGANVLTF. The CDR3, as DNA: TGTGCCACCAGTGATCGGGTTAGTCGGTTACACCTCTCTGGGGCCAACGTCCTGACTTTC.

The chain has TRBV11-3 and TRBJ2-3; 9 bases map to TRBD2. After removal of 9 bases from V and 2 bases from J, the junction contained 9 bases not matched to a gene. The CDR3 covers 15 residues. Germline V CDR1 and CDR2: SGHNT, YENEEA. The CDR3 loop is CASSAGGFSTDTQYF. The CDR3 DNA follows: TGTGCCAGTTCGGCGGGAGGGTTCTCCACAGATACGCAGTATTTT.

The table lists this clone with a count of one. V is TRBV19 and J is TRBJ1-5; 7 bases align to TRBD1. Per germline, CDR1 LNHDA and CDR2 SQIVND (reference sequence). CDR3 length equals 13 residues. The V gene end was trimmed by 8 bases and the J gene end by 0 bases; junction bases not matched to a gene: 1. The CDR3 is CASGDSSNQPQHF. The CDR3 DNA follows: TGTGCCAGTGGGGACAGTAGCAATCAGCCCCAGCATTTT.

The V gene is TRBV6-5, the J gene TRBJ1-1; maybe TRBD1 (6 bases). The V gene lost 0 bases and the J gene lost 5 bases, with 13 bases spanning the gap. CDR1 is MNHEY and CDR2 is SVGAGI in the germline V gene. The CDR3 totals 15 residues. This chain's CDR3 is CASSYSWGRETEAFF. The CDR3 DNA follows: TGTGCCAGCAGTTACTCTTGGGGGCGTGAGACTGAAGCTTTCTTT.

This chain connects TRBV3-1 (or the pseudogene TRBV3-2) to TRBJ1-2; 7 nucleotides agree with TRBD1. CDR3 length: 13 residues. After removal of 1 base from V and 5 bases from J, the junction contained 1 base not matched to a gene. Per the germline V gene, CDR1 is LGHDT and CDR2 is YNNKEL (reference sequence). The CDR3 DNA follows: TGTGCCAGCAGCCAAGTCAGGGGGTATGGCTACACCTTC. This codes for CASSQVRGYGYTF.

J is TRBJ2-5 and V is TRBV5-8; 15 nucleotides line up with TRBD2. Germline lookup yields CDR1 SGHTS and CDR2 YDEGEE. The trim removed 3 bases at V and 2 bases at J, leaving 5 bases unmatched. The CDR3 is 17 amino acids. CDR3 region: CASSSGTSGGPQETQYF. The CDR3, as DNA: TGTGCCAGCAGCTCCGGGACTAGCGGGGGGCCACAAGAGACCCAGTACTTC.

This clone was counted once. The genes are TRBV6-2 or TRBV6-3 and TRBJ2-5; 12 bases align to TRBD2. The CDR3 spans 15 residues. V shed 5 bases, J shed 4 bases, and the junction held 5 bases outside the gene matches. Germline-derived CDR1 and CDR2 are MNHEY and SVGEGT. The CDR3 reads CASSRLAGGLETQYF. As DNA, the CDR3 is TGTGCCAGCAGTCGGCTAGCGGGGGGGCTAGAGACCCAGTACTTC.

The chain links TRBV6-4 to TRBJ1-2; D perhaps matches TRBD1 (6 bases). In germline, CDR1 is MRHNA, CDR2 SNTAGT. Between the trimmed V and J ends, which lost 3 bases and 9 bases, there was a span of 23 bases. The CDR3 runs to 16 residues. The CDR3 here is CASSDSLTYRVERYTF. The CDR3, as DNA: TGTGCCAGCAGTGATTCCCTTACTTACAGGGTAGAGCGCTACACCTTC.

The CDR3 sequence: CASSPAYSNQPQHF. The CDR3 region has the DNA TGTGCCAGCTCTCCAGCGTATAGCAATCAGCCCCAGCATTTT. The gene calls are TRBV18 and TRBJ1-5; D not certain. The V gene lost 6 bases and the J gene lost 0 bases, with 9 bases spanning the gap. This CDR3 comprises 14 residues. Germline V gene lookup returns CDR1 KGHSH and CDR2 LQKENI.

CDR3 loop: CASSHGGQNSPLHF. The CDR3 DNA follows: TGTGCCAGCAGCCATGGGGGACAGAATTCACCCCTCCACTTT. The rearrangement joins TRBV3-1 (or the pseudogene TRBV3-2) to TRBJ1-6; 7 positions match TRBD1. Germline V gives CDR1 LGHDT, CDR2 YNNKEL (reference sequence). The CDR3 runs 14 residues. J gave up 7 bases and V 3 bases, and 3 bases lay outside the gene matches.

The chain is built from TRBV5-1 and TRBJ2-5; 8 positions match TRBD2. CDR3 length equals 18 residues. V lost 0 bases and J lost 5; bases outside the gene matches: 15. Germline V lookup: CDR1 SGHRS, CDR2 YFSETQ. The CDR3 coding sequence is TGCGCCAGCAGCTTGGCGGGGGGGCCGATGATGAGATGGGAGACCCAGTACTTC. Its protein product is CASSLAGGPMMRWETQYF.

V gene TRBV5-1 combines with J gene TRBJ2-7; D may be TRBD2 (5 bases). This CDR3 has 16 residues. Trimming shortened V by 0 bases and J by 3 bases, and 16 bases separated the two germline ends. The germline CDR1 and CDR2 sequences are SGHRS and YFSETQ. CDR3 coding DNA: TGCGCCAGCAGCTTGGCCCCTAGCTCTGGGAACTACGAGCAGTACTTC. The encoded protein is CASSLAPSSGNYEQYF.